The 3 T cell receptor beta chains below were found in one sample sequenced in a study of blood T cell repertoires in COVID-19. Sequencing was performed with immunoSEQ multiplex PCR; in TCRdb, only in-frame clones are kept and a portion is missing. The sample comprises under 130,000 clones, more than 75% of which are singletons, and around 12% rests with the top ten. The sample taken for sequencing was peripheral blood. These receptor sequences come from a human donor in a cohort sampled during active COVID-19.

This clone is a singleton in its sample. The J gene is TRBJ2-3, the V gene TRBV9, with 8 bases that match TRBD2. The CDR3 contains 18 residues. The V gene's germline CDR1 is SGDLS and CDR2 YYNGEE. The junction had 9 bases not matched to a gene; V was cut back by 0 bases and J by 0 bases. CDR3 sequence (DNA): TGTGCCAGCAGCGTAGGGGGTAGCGGGAAGGTTAGCACAGATACGCAGTATTTT. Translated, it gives CASSVGGSGKVSTDTQYF.

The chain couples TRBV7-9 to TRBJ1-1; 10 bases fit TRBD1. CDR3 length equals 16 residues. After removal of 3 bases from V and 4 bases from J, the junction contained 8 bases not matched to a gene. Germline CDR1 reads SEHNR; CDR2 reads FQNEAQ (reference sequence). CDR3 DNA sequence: TGTGCCAGCAGCTTGGGACAGGGGCGTCAGGGCACTGAAGCTTTCTTT. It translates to CASSLGQGRQGTEAFF.

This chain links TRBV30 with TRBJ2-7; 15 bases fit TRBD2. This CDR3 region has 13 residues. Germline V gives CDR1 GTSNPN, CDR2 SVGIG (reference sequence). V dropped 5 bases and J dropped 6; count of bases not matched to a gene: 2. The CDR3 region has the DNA TGTGCCTGGGGACTAGCGGGGGGGCTCGAGCAGTACTTC. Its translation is CAWGLAGGLEQYF.